This is a list of T cell receptor beta chains from one sample in a study of radiotherapy plus CTLA-4 blockade in lung cancer. Sequencing used immunoSEQ multiplex PCR; TCRdb keeps in-frame clones, though not all of them. The sample yields 78,000 or so clones, more than 75% seen once. Sequenced here: peripheral blood, sampled from a patient treated with radiotherapy plus ipilimumab. The source of these receptors is a human donor with non-small cell lung cancer who had stable disease on radiotherapy plus ipilimumab. CDR3s include the opening cysteine and the closing phenylalanine or tryptophan. A D gene is named only where the DNA matches it firmly. Part of the rows lack a size; the others show once, few, many or a class for expanded clones.

D gene,clone size,J gene,V gene,CDR3 protein,CDR3 DNA
NA,once,TRBJ2-7,TRBV6-5,CASSYSRARYEQYF,TGTGCCAGCAGTTACTCGCGCGCACGCTACGAGCAGTACTTC
NA,once,TRBJ2-7,TRBV15,CATSRDTGLGEQYF,TGTGCCACCAGCAGAGACACAGGGTTAGGCGAGCAGTACTTC
NA,NA,TRBJ2-3,TRBV27,CASSAGGGDTQYF,TGTGCCAGCAGTGCTGGGGGAGGAGATACGCAGTATTTT
TRBD1,NA,TRBJ2-7,TRBV28,CASSLIGQAYEQYF,TGTGCCAGCAGTTTAATCGGACAGGCCTACGAGCAGTACTTC
NA,NA,TRBJ2-7,TRBV7-6,CASSLGRAYEQYF,TGTGCCAGCAGCTTAGGCAGGGCCTACGAGCAGTACTTC
NA,NA,TRBJ1-1,TRBV2,CASRSGLGGTEAFF,TGTGCCAGCAGGAGCGGCCTAGGAGGCACTGAAGCTTTCTTT
TRBD2,NA,TRBJ2-1,TRBV10-1,CASSKRRGWTYNEQFF,TGCGCCAGCTCGAAAAGGCGGGGGTGGACCTACAATGAGCAGTTCTTC
NA,NA,TRBJ2-3,TRBV29-1,CSVGQKGTDTQYF,TGCAGCGTTGGCCAAAAAGGCACAGATACGCAGTATTTT
NA,NA,TRBJ2-3,TRBV2,CASSEDHPKGTDTQYF,TGTGCCAGCAGTGAAGACCACCCCAAGGGGACAGATACGCAGTATTTT
TRBD1,NA,TRBJ1-5,TRBV6-1,CASLRGGVLNQPQHF,TGTGCCAGCCTCAGGGGGGGTGTCCTCAATCAGCCCCAGCATTTT
NA,NA,TRBJ1-6,TRBV5-4,CASSLVRDYGNSPLHF,TGTGCCAGCAGCTTGGTGAGGGATTACGGTAATTCACCCCTCCACTTT
NA,NA,TRBJ1-5,TRBV7-2,CASRLRPGNQPQHF,TGTGCCAGCAGACTAAGGCCGGGGAATCAGCCCCAGCATTTT
NA,NA,TRBJ2-1,TRBV5-1,CASSFTRVNDEQFF,TGCGCCAGCAGCTTTACCAGGGTCAACGATGAGCAGTTCTTC
TRBD2,NA,TRBJ2-1,TRBV5-6,CASLGLAGDYNEQFF,TGTGCCAGCTTAGGGCTAGCGGGAGACTACAATGAGCAGTTCTTC
NA,NA,TRBJ2-5,TRBV6-5,CATKAGYAQETQYF,TGTGCCACCAAAGCAGGGTATGCACAAGAGACCCAGTACTTC
TRBD2,NA,TRBJ2-2,TRBV9,CASSDSGGSAGELFF,TGTGCCAGCAGCGATAGCGGGGGAAGCGCCGGGGAGCTGTTTTTT
NA,NA,TRBJ2-3,TRBV5-8,CASSLTGRDTQYF,TGTGCCAGCAGCTTGACCGGCAGGGATACGCAGTATTTT
NA,NA,TRBJ1-5,TRBV30,CAWAQGRDQPQHF,TGTGCCTGGGCTCAGGGAAGGGATCAGCCCCAGCATTTT
NA,once,TRBJ1-1,TRBV28,CASSSPSSARNTEAFF,TGTGCCAGCAGTTCCCCCTCCTCGGCAAGGAACACTGAGGCTTTCTTT
NA,NA,TRBJ2-5,TRBV18,CASSPGKGKTQYF,TGTGCCAGCTCACCGGGGAAGGGGAAGACCCAGTACTTC
TRBD2,NA,TRBJ2-1,TRBV28,CASSALGLADNEQFF,TGTGCCAGCAGTGCCCTGGGACTAGCGGACAATGAGCAGTTCTTC
NA,NA,TRBJ2-4,TRBV5-6,CASSSGDIQYF,TGTGCCAGCAGCTCTGGGGACATTCAGTACTTC
TRBD1,NA,TRBJ2-3,TRBV4-1,CASSQSRTGTSTDTQYF,TGCGCCAGCAGCCAAAGCAGGACAGGGACTAGCACAGATACGCAGTATTTT
NA,NA,TRBJ1-1,TRBV6-5,CASSFDMNTEAFF,TGTGCCAGCTCTTTCGACATGAACACTGAAGCTTTCTTT
NA,NA,TRBJ1-1,TRBV30,CAWNGEDTEAFF,TGTGCCTGGAATGGCGAGGACACTGAAGCTTTCTTT
NA,NA,TRBJ1-1,TRBV9,CASSPPRMNTEAFF,TGTGCCAGCAGCCCCCCTAGGATGAACACTGAAGCTTTCTTT
NA,NA,TRBJ1-4,TRBV19,CASTSGAGRRNEKLFF,TGTGCCAGTACCTCGGGAGCGGGACGACGGAATGAAAAACTGTTTTTT
TRBD2,NA,TRBJ2-3,TRBV13,CASSLRAGSTDTQYF,TGTGCCAGCAGCTTAAGAGCGGGGAGCACAGATACGCAGTATTTT
TRBD1,NA,TRBJ2-3,TRBV6-4,CASSDRDRADTQYF,TGTGCCAGCAGTGACCGGGACAGGGCAGATACGCAGTATTTT
TRBD1,NA,TRBJ2-2,TRBV29-1,CSVRETGENTGELFF,TGCAGCGTTCGCGAAACAGGGGAGAACACCGGGGAGCTGTTTTTT
NA,NA,TRBJ2-7,TRBV11-1,CASSLGRPYEQYF,TGTGCCAGCAGCTTAGGAAGACCCTACGAGCAGTACTTC
NA,NA,TRBJ2-2,TRBV9,CASSVSWGTGELFF,TGTGCCAGCAGCGTATCATGGGGAACCGGGGAGCTGTTTTTT
NA,NA,TRBJ2-2,TRBV4-2,CASSQDANTGELFF,TGTGCCAGCAGCCAAGACGCGAACACCGGGGAGCTGTTTTTT
NA,NA,TRBJ2-1,TRBV23-1,CASSQPAREQFF,TGCGCCAGCAGTCAGCCCGCGCGGGAGCAGTTCTTC
TRBD1,once,TRBJ1-5,TRBV5-1,CASSFTPGTGGSQPQHF,TGCGCCAGCAGTTTCACCCCCGGGACAGGAGGTAGTCAGCCCCAGCATTTT
TRBD2,NA,TRBJ2-3,TRBV6-1,CASSETGTSGRGTDTQYF,TGTGCCAGCAGTGAAACCGGGACTAGCGGGAGGGGCACAGATACGCAGTATTTT
NA,NA,TRBJ2-7,TRBV6-5,CASSEPGEYEQYF,TGTGCCAGCAGTGAGCCGGGAGAGTACGAGCAGTACTTC
NA,NA,TRBJ1-5,TRBV28,CANSLRGGWSQPQHF,TGTGCCAACAGTTTAAGGGGGGGATGGAGTCAGCCCCAGCATTTT
TRBD2,NA,TRBJ2-1,TRBV28,CASSLLVAGGRNEQFF,TGTGCCAGCAGTTTATTGGTGGCGGGGGGGCGCAATGAGCAGTTCTTC
NA,NA,TRBJ1-1,TRBV30,CAWTPLRANTEAFF,TGTGCCTGGACACCGCTCAGGGCTAACACTGAAGCTTTCTTT
TRBD1,NA,TRBJ1-2,TRBV19,CASSPWDRANYGYTF,TGTGCCAGTAGTCCCTGGGACAGGGCCAACTATGGCTACACCTTC
NA,NA,TRBJ2-7,TRBV19,CASTPGPGAYEQYF,TGTGCCAGTACCCCCGGCCCAGGGGCCTACGAGCAGTACTTC
NA,few,TRBJ1-4,TRBV28,CASRSWAFATNEKLFF,TGTGCCAGCCGTTCTTGGGCATTTGCAACTAATGAAAAACTGTTTTTT
NA,NA,TRBJ2-7,TRBV5-1,CASRRQSGAGYEQYF,TGCGCCAGCAGACGTCAGTCAGGGGCCGGCTACGAGCAGTACTTC
NA,NA,TRBJ1-1,TRBV7-8,CASSPTITLNTEAFF,TGTGCCAGCAGCCCCACAATTACTTTGAACACTGAAGCTTTCTTT
NA,NA,TRBJ2-3,TRBV30,CAWSRAFTDTQYF,TGTGCCTGGAGTCGAGCGTTTACAGATACGCAGTATTTT
TRBD2,NA,TRBJ2-7,TRBV13,CASSSRGAGYEQYF,TGTGCCAGCAGCTCGCGGGGGGCCGGGTACGAGCAGTACTTC
TRBD1,NA,TRBJ1-3,TRBV7-9,CASSLAGGTGEISGNTIYF,TGTGCCAGCAGCTTAGCTGGTGGGACAGGAGAGATCTCTGGAAACACCATATATTTT
NA,NA,TRBJ2-7,TRBV4-1,CASSQDTGRISYEQYF,TGCGCCAGCAGCCAAGATACTGGGAGGATATCCTACGAGCAGTACTTC
NA,NA,TRBJ1-2,TRBV5-1,CASSLSSSLGYGYTF,TGCGCCAGCAGCTTGAGTAGTAGCCTTGGGTATGGCTACACCTTC